These 4 T cell receptor beta chains share one sample of origin, sequenced in a study of shared clonotypes between healthy human individuals. CD8 cells classed as naive were CD45RO-negative and positively selected for CCR7, excluding terminally differentiated effector memory CD45RA+ cells. TCRdb's table, derived via immunoSEQ multiplex PCR, lists solely in-frame clones and lacks some. The data contain millions of clones, about 94% of them singletons. The sample was naive CD8+ T cells sorted from blood. The origin of the receptors is a man aged 18 to 35 in good health.

The rearrangement joins TRBV28 to TRBJ2-7; no firm D call. The CDR3 is 15 amino acids. Between the trimmed V and J ends, which lost 5 bases and 2 bases, there was a span of 16 bases. The germline V gene has CDR1 MDHEN and CDR2 SYDVKM. The CDR3 bases are TGTGCCAGCAGTCACCCCTTTGACGGCCCCTACGAGCAGTACTTC. This gives the protein CASSHPFDGPYEQYF.

The chain joins TRBV11-2 to TRBJ2-7, with D perhaps being TRBD1 or TRBD2 (5 bases each). The CDR3 has 16 amino acids. The ends were cut back, 3 bases at V and 0 bases at J, with 15 bases in the middle. The germline gives CDR1 SGHAT, CDR2 FQNNGV. The CDR3 reads CASSLVMGDPSYEQYF. CDR3 DNA: TGTGCCAGCAGCTTGGTAATGGGGGATCCCTCCTACGAGCAGTACTTC. The full variable domain, completed using reference TRBV11-2 and TRBJ2-7, is EAGVAQSPRYKIIEKRQSVAFWCNPISGHATLYWYQQILGQGPKLLIQFQNNGVVDDSQLPKDRFSAERLKGVDSTLKIQPAKLEDSAVYLCASSLVMGDPSYEQYFGPGTRLTVT.

This chain's CDR3 is CASSLVGAGGEKLFF. The CDR3 DNA sequence: TGTGCCAGCAGCTTGGTGGGCGCAGGGGGTGAAAAACTGTTTTTT. The J gene is TRBJ1-4, the V gene TRBV5-6; 7 nucleotides line up with TRBD1. The CDR3 loop spans 15 amino acids. V gave up 0 bases and J gave up 7 bases; unmatched junction bases: 6. Germline lookup yields CDR1 SGHDT and CDR2 YYEEEE.

J is TRBJ1-5 and V is TRBV6-6; 7 bases fit TRBD1. This CDR3 is 14 amino acids long. J lost 9 bases, V lost 6 bases, and 11 bases had no gene match. Germline values: CDR1 MNHNY, CDR2 SVGAGI (reference sequence). The CDR3 sequence is CASRDGTAPGPQHF. As DNA, the CDR3 is TGTGCCAGCAGGGACGGGACAGCCCCCGGGCCCCAGCATTTT.